The 4 T cell receptor beta chains reported below all come from one sample, sequenced in a study of response to subunit inactivated influenza vaccine. TCRdb called the RT-PCR reads again in MiXCR, with one record for every CDR3 protein. The data hold roughly 570,000 distinct CDR3 sequences, with roughly 13% observed a single time. The specimen was PBMCs from blood, collected about 6 weeks after vaccination. Receptors were obtained from a man aged 50-59 years who received an inactivated influenza vaccine.

The CDR3: CASSSYQGQANEQFF. CDR3 DNA sequence: TGTGCCAGCAGCTCCTACCAAGGACAGGCGAATGAGCAGTTCTTC. This rearrangement joins TRBV7-7 to TRBJ2-1, with 7 nucleotides matching TRBD1. V lost 4 bases to trimming and J lost 7 bases; unmatched junction nucleotides: 10. The CDR3 contains 15 residues. Germline CDR1 is SSHAT and CDR2 is FNYEAQ (reference sequence). Combining the CDR3 with reference TRBV7-7 and TRBJ2-1 gives the whole variable domain GAGVSQSPRYKVTKRGQDVTLRCDPISSHATLYWYQQALGQGPEFLTYFNYEAQPDKSGLPSDRFSAERPEGSISTLTIQRTEQRDSAMYRCASSSYQGQANEQFFGPGTRLTVL.

This clonotype was seen many times. The genes are TRBV5-1 and TRBJ2-1; maybe TRBD2 (7 bases). The CDR3 length is 16 residues. Between the trimmed V and J ends, which lost 3 bases and 9 bases, there was a span of 22 bases. Germline V CDR1 and CDR2: SGHRS, YFSETQ. CDR3 sequence: CASSWGGPTAKGEQFF. The DNA of the CDR3 is TGCGCCAGCAGCTGGGGGGGGCCAACAGCCAAGGGTGAGCAGTTCTTC.

The genes are TRBV12-3 or TRBV12-4 and TRBJ2-3; no definite D call. This CDR3 is built from 14 residues. Trimming left V 10 bases short and J 9 bases short, with 23 bases between. CDR3 residues: CATEPSRIGRTQYF. The CDR3 DNA reads as TGTGCCACCGAACCCTCCCGGATTGGAAGAACGCAGTATTTT.

The chain links TRBV28 to TRBJ2-4, with TRBD2 as a possible D gene (6 bases). The CDR3 sequence is 17 residues long. Trimming took 6 bases from V and 0 from J, leaving 18 bases between them. Per germline, CDR1 MDHEN and CDR2 SYDVKM. The CDR3 bases are TGTGCCAGCAGACTCAGCCCACCGGGACTAGCCAAAAACATTCAGTACTTC. This codes for CASRLSPPGLAKNIQYF.